This TCR beta chain was found in a study of tumor-infiltrating lymphocytes in primary liver carcinoma. For the study at large: Tumor lesions were T1-T3 N0M0 and spanned about 4.2 to 11 cm. Sequencing of the samples generated roughly 3.5 to 7.5 million productive TCRbeta reads, with similar yields across tissue types. Findings of the study overall: Tumors carried a top-250-clone fraction significantly exceeding that of blood (p = 0.039). Compared with tumor region pairs, tumor-adjacent and tumor-blood pairs overlapped less.

This clonotype was seen once. Its antigen is currently unknown. A read error may be the cause here, since a much bigger clone is one base away. TCR beta cDNA was reverse-transcribed from around 0.55 ug of total RNA. The reaction used a constant-region primer and ProtoScript II reverse transcriptase. Libraries covering TCR beta were generated through three nested multiplex PCR rounds (using a slightly modified ARM-PCR). Rounds one and two of PCR, each of roughly 10 cycles, were primed with TRBV1-TRBV30 forward primers and a C-beta reverse primer. TCRdb passed the multiplex PCR reads through MiXCR, listing each CDR3 protein once. The sample lists approximately 330,000 distinct CDR3 sequences; 65% were seen once. Unsorted whole blood served as the source of blood RNA, and germline DNA was extracted as well. The germline V gene encodes CDR1 SGHKS and CDR2 YYEKEE (reference sequence). This CDR3 has 15 residues.

This TCR derives from a man aged 40-49 years with primary liver carcinoma and hepatitis B virus infection. Sequenced: peripheral blood. The chain combines TRBV5-5 with TRBJ2-7, with a possible D match to TRBD2 (6 bases). The CDR3 protein is CASSLSGTPEGEQHF. For the CDR3, the DNA is TGTGCCAGCAGCTTGTCCGGGACTCCTGAAGGTGAGCAGCACTTC.